The 16 T cell receptor beta chains in this list originate from one sample, sequenced in a study of control samples from healthy donors and cancer patients. The table came from immunoSEQ multiplex PCR; TCRdb's copy has only in-frame clones and leaves some out. The table records approximately 87,000 clones, roughly 86% of them present only once. Sequenced input: blood. The receptors stem from a woman aged 45-60 years in good health.

This rearrangement joins TRBV19 to TRBJ2-5; D not resolved. Trimming removed 5 bases from V and 5 bases from J, with 12 bases in between. This CDR3 has 13 residues. CDR1 is LNHDA, CDR2 SQIVND, per germline (reference sequence). CDR3 coding DNA: TGTGCCAGTAGTTCCCTCCCGGCGGAGACCCAGTACTTC. This encodes CASSSLPAETQYF. Full variable domain (missing parts from reference TRBV19 and TRBJ2-5): DGGITQSPKYLFRKEGQNVTLSCEQNLNHDAMYWYRQDPGQGLRLIYYSQIVNDFQKGDIAEGYSVSREKKESFPLTVTSAQKNPTAFYLCASSSLPAETQYFGPGTRLLVL.

The table lists this clone with a count of one. This chain uses TRBV19 with TRBJ2-1, with TRBD2 matching over 8 bases. Germline V gives CDR1 LNHDA, CDR2 SQIVND (reference sequence). With V trimmed by 8 bases and J by 0 bases, 3 bases remained unmatched. The CDR3 length is 14 residues. The CDR3 protein is CASRGGTSYNEQFF. In DNA form, the CDR3 reads TGTGCCAGTCGGGGGGGCACCTCCTACAATGAGCAGTTCTTC.

This clone came up once. This chain connects TRBV6-2 or TRBV6-3 to TRBJ2-1, with 7 bases fitting TRBD1. CDR1 is MNHEY and CDR2 is SVGEGT in the germline V gene. The CDR3 contains 17 residues. V lost 3 bases, J lost 2 bases, and 10 bases stayed unmatched. CDR3 amino acids: CASSYRGRSVTYNEQFF. The DNA for the CDR3 is TGTGCCAGCAGTTATAGGGGGCGATCGGTCACCTACAATGAGCAGTTCTTC.

This sequence joins TRBV11-3 and TRBJ2-2, with D unclear. Trimming left V 3 bases short and J 0 bases short, with 8 bases between. CDR3 length equals 15 residues. The germline V gene has CDR1 SGHNT and CDR2 YENEEA. CDR3 region: CASSFRAANTGELFF. CDR3 DNA: TGTGCCAGCAGCTTCCGGGCCGCGAACACCGGGGAGCTGTTTTTT.

This clone was counted once. The chain couples TRBV18 to TRBJ1-2, with D perhaps TRBD1 (6 bases). Per the germline V gene, CDR1 is KGHSH and CDR2 is LQKENI. The CDR3 loop spans 16 amino acids. V was cut by 3 bases and J by 0 bases, with 14 bases left in between. For the CDR3, the DNA is TGTGCCAGCTCACCTACAGGGATGAGAGCTAACTATGGCTACACCTTC. It codes for CASSPTGMRANYGYTF.

The chain is built from TRBV12-5 and TRBJ2-5; tentative D call: TRBD1 (7 bases). Germline CDR1 and CDR2: LGHNT and FRNRAP. With 4 bases removed from V and 1 base from J, the gap between germline ends came to 16 bases. This CDR3 is built from 16 residues. The CDR3 is CASGSGQEGGQETQYF. In DNA, the CDR3 is TGTGCTAGTGGTTCCGGACAGGAGGGGGGCCAAGAGACCCAGTACTTC.

A note on this clone: The junction does not match germline at one end; this may be a read error. V usage is TRBV2 and J usage is TRBJ1-2; D gene ambiguous. The CDR3 is 15 residues long. Germline values: CDR1 SNHLY, CDR2 FYNNEI. DNA of the CDR3: TGTGCCAGCAGTGATCGTCGGCCGGGGAGGTATGGCCACACCTTC. Protein: CASSDRRPGRYGHTF.

The chain is built from TRBV11-1 and TRBJ2-3; a possible D gene is TRBD2 (6 bases). The V end lost 1 base, the J end lost 6 bases, and 17 bases lay between the germline ends. Per germline, CDR1 SGHAT and CDR2 FQDESV (reference sequence). This CDR3 is 16 amino acids long. In nucleotides, the CDR3 is TGTGCCAGCAGCTTAGGGTGGCGGGAATGGTCGGATACGCAGTATTTT. It translates to CASSLGWREWSDTQYF.

The V and J genes are TRBV2 and TRBJ1-6, with 7 nucleotides matching TRBD1. The CDR3 has 18 residues. CDR1 and CDR2 from the germline V gene are SNHLY and FYNNEI. Unmatched junction bases numbered 20, after V lost 6 bases and J lost 9 bases. The CDR3 region has the DNA TGTGCCAGCAGGCCTGACAGGGCCCCGGGGTTGAGAGGTTCACCCCTCCACTTT. Its translation is CASRPDRAPGLRGSPLHF.

The chain uses TRBV12-3 or TRBV12-4 and TRBJ1-4; no firm D call. V dropped 7 bases and J dropped 12 bases, with 18 bases sitting between them. The CDR3 contains 13 residues. CDR3 nucleotides: TGTGCCAGCACCCAGACGGGAAGAGTGGAACTGTTTTTT. This encodes CASTQTGRVELFF.

The sample holds a few counts of this clone. The V and J genes are TRBV6-5 and TRBJ1-2; D is unclear. This CDR3 contains 13 residues. V shed 5 bases and J shed 5 bases, with 12 bases lying between them. CDR1 and CDR2 (germline): MNHEY, SVGAGI. The CDR3 nucleotides are TGTGCCAGCAGTACCCGGTCGACTTATGGCTACACCTTC. This codes for CASSTRSTYGYTF.

The chain links TRBV19 to TRBJ1-1, with a tentative D call TRBD1 (5 bases). The germline V gene encodes CDR1 LNHDA and CDR2 SQIVND (reference sequence). With 0 bases removed from V and 2 bases from J, the gap between germline ends came to 7 bases. The CDR3 is made up of 14 amino acids. CDR3 DNA sequence: TGTGCCAGTAGTATAGAGCGGGGCAACACTGAAGCTTTCTTT. This sequence encodes CASSIERGNTEAFF. The whole variable domain, filled in from reference TRBV19 and TRBJ1-1, reads DGGITQSPKYLFRKEGQNVTLSCEQNLNHDAMYWYRQDPGQGLRLIYYSQIVNDFQKGDIAEGYSVSREKKESFPLTVTSAQKNPTAFYLCASSIERGNTEAFFGQGTRLTVV.

The genes are TRBV6-2 or TRBV6-3 and TRBJ1-3; D perhaps matches TRBD1 (6 bases). CDR1 is MNHEY, CDR2 SVGEGT, per germline. The CDR3 loop spans 14 amino acids. Trimming cost V 5 bases and J 1 base, with 9 bases left between them. CDR3 bases: TGTGCCAGCAGTGGGACAATGTCTGGAAACACCATATATTTT. Amino acids: CASSGTMSGNTIYF.

The genes are TRBV29-1 and TRBJ2-5; 7 nucleotides match TRBD1. With 5 bases clipped from V and 2 bases from J, the junction kept 5 bases outside the gene matches. Germline-derived CDR1 and CDR2 are SQVTM and ANQGSEA. The CDR3 consists of 13 residues. The CDR3 sequence is CSVLRDSQETQYF. The CDR3 bases are TGCAGCGTTCTCCGGGACAGTCAAGAGACCCAGTACTTC.

This chain links TRBV27 with TRBJ2-7; possibly TRBD1 for D (5 bases). Looked up from germline, CDR1 is MNHEY and CDR2 is SMNVEV (reference sequence). This CDR3 has 13 amino acids. The V and J ends lost 5 bases and 3 bases respectively, with 11 bases between them. CDR3 residues: CASSPQGIYEQYF. In DNA, the CDR3 is TGTGCCAGCAGTCCGCAGGGTATCTACGAGCAGTACTTC.

The chain combines TRBV2 with TRBJ1-4; no firm D call. CDR3 size: 12 residues. Trimming removed 6 bases at V and 5 bases at J, with 7 bases between. CDR1 SNHLY and CDR2 FYNNEI come from the germline V gene. CDR3 protein: CASRGSNEKLFF. In nucleotides, the CDR3 is TGTGCCAGCAGGGGGTCCAATGAAAAACTGTTTTTT.